This entry is about one TCR beta chain. What it binds is unknown. The sample originates from a study of cytomegalovirus exposure and HLA in healthy donors. Overall study findings and caveats: Later on, an analysis tied under 20,000 TCR beta sequences to HLA alleles at 0.05 false discovery rate.

Regarding donors, all were healthy bone marrow donors. This CDR3 region has 11 residues. CDR1 and CDR2 from the germline V gene are DFQATT and SNEGSKA (reference sequence). V lost 6 bases and J lost 3, with 9 bases in between. The PCR had 60 Vbeta and 13 Jbeta primers. The method was immunoSEQ multiplex PCR; TCRdb's version includes in-frame clones alone and lacks a portion of them. Of about 190,000 clones listed, roughly 80% are singletons. The clonotype originates from a woman between 18 and 29 years old in good health and CMV-seronegative. The sequenced sample consisted of PBMCs. The gene calls are TRBV20-1 and TRBJ2-7, with D tentatively TRBD1 (6 bases). The CDR3 coding sequence is TGCAGTGCCAGACAGGACTACGAGCAGTACTTC. Amino acid sequence: CSARQDYEQYF.